The T cell receptor (beta chain) described here comes from a study of T cells in Graves' hyperthyroidism and ophthalmopathy. Researchers took RNA transcripts and amplified the TCR beta CDR3 regions from them. Using the HTBI primer set, a first-round RT-PCR was run on the TCR CDR3. TCRdb reprocessed the multiplex PCR reads via MiXCR and lists one record per CDR3 protein. The repertoire holds around 350,000 distinct CDR3 sequences, with around 14% as singletons. V was trimmed by 3 bases and J by 2 bases, leaving 5 bases between them. From germline, CDR1 is SGHDT and CDR2 YYEEEE. CDR3 size: 12 residues. The rearrangement uses TRBV5-6 and TRBJ1-1; no definite D call. This TCR was sampled from a woman aged 18-29 years with Graves' hyperthyroidism. The sample was blood. In DNA form, the CDR3 reads TGTGCCAGCAGCTACACAAACACTGAAGCTTTCTTT. It yields the protein CASSYTNTEAFF. Looking up the rest from reference TRBV5-6 and TRBJ1-1 gives the full variable domain: DAGVTQSPTHLIKTRGQQVTLRCSPKSGHDTVSWYQQALGQGPQFIFQYYEEEERQRGNFPDRFSGHQFPNYSSELNVNALLLGDSALYLCASSYTNTEAFFGQGTRLTVV.